The source of this T cell receptor (beta chain) is a study of blood T cell repertoires in COVID-19. About the study: Collection of acute and convalescent COVID-19 samples took place in the United States, Italy and Spain. T cells, B-cell-depleted T cells, or PBMCs supplied cDNA or gDNA.

Those enrolled in Seattle joined during active infection and were followed longitudinally afterward. This CDR3 has 13 amino acids. Trimming shortened V by 0 bases and J by 3 bases, and 6 bases separated the two germline ends. The germline CDR1 and CDR2 sequences are SGHKS and YYEKEE (reference sequence). Study processing details: Counts of nucleated cells, estimated from reference gene primer amplification, were obtained. Generated by immunoSEQ multiplex PCR, the TCRdb table keeps only in-frame clones and is missing some. V and J calls and clone size are copied from that table; D and trimming were computed from the DNA. The table has more than 150,000 clones, around 86% seen once.

The material sequenced was peripheral blood. The receptor's source is a man aged 60 to 75 with COVID-19, enrolled during active disease. V is TRBV5-5 and J is TRBJ1-2; no clear D. The DNA for the CDR3 is TGTGCCAGCAGCTTGGGCGGAGACTATGGCTACACCTTC. Translated, it gives CASSLGGDYGYTF.